The present T cell receptor beta chain was sequenced within a study of cytomegalovirus exposure and HLA in healthy donors. Notes on this clone: Its antigen is unidentified.

Study outcomes and limitations: A prior analysis recorded that most TCR beta V segments were productive about 87% or about 30% of the time.

Researchers ran the PCR with 60 Vbeta and 13 Jbeta primers. Clones were read by immunoSEQ multiplex PCR, and TCRdb kept only the in-frame ones, dropping some. The table records some 170,000 clones, less than 80% of them present only once. Germline V gene data show CDR1 as MNHNS and CDR2 as SASEGT. Trimming shortened V by 1 base and J by 8 bases, and 15 bases separated the two germline ends. The length of the CDR3 is 15 residues. The receptor was isolated from a man aged 35 to 55 in good health and CMV-seronegative. V and J are TRBV6-1 and TRBJ1-5; D may be TRBD1 (6 bases). Sequencing used PBMCs. Here the CDR3 DNA reads TGTGCCAGCAGTGAAGGGTACAGGGCCCGGAAGCCCCAGCATTTT. Residues: CASSEGYRARKPQHF.